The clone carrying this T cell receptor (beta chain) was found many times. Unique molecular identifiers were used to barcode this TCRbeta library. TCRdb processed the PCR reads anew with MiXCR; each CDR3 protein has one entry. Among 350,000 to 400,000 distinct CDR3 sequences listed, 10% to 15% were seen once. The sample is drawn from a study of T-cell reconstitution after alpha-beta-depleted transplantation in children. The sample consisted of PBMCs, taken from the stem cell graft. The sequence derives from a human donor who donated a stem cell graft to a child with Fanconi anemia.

The CDR3 bases are TGTGCCAGCAGCTTGGGAAATGGTGAAGCTTTCTTT. It is translated as CASSLGNGEAFF. V and J are TRBV5-5 and TRBJ1-1; D gene uncertain. V lost 0 bases and J 7 bases, leaving 7 bases between the germline ends. Germline V gene sequence: CDR1 SGHKS, CDR2 YYEKEE (reference sequence). The CDR3 is made up of 12 amino acids.